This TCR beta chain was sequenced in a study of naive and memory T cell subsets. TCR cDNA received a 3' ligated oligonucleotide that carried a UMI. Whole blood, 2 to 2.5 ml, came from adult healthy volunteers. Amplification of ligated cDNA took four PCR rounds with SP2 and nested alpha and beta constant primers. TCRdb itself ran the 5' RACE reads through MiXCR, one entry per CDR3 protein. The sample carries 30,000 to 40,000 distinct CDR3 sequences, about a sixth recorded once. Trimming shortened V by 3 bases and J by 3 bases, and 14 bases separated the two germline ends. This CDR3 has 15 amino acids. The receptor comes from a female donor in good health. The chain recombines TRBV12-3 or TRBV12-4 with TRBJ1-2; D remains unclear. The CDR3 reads CASSFSYSEDYGYTF. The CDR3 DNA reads TGTGCCAGCAGTTTTTCGTACAGCGAAGACTATGGCTACACCTTC.